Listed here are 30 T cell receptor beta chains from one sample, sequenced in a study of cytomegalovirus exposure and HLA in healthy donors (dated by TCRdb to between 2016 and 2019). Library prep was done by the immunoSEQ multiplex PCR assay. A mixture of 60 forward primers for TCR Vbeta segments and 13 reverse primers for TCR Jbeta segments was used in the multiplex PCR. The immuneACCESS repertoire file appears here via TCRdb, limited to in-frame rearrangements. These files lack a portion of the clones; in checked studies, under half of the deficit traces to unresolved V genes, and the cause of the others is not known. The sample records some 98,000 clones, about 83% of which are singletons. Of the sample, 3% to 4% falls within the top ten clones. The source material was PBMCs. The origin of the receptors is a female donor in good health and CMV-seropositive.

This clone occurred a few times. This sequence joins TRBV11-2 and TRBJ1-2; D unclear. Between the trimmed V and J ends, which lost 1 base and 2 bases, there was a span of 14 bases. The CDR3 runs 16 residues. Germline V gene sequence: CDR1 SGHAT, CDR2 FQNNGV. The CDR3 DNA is TGTGCCAGCAGCTTAGTCGGCAGGAACATCAACTATGGCTACACCTTC. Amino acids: CASSLVGRNINYGYTF.

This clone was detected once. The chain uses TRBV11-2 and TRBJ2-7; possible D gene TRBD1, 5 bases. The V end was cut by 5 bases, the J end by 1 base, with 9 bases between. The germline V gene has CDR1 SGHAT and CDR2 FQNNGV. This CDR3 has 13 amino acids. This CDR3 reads CASSPGNSYEQYF. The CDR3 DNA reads TGTGCCAGCAGCCCAGGGAATTCCTACGAGCAGTACTTC.

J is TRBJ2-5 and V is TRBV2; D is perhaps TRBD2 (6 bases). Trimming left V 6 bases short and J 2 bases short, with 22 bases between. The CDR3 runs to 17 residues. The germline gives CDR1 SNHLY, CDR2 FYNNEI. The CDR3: CASRPRRVDAGQETQYF. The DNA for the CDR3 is TGTGCCAGCAGACCCCGGCGGGTTGACGCGGGACAAGAGACCCAGTACTTC.

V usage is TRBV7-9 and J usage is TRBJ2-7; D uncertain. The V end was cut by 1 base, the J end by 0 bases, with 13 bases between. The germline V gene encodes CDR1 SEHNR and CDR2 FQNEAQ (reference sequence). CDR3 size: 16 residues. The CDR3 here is CASSLGAQLSSYEQYF. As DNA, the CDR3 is TGTGCCAGCAGCTTAGGGGCACAACTGTCCTCCTACGAGCAGTACTTC.

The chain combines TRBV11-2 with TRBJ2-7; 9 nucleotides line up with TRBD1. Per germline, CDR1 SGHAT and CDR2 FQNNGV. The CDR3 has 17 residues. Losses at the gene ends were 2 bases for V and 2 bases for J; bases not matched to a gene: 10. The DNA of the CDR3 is TGTGCCAGCAGCTTACCGCCGACAGGGGGGGACCCCTACGAGCAGTACTTC. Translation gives CASSLPPTGGDPYEQYF.

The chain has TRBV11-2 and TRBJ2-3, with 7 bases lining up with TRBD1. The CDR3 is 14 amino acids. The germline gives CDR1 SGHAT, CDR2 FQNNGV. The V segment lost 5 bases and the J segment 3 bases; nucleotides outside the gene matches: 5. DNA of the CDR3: TGTGCCAGCAGCCTACGGACAGGAACAGATACGCAGTATTTT. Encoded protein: CASSLRTGTDTQYF.

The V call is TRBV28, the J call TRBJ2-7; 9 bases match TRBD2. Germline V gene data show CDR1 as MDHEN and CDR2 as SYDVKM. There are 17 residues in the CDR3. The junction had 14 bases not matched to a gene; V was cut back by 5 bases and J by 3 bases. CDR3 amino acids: CASSPPPSSGTFYEQYF. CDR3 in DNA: TGTGCCAGCAGTCCCCCCCCCTCTAGCGGGACTTTCTACGAGCAGTACTTC.

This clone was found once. CDR3 DNA: TGTGCCAGCAGCTTGTGGGGAGGGTCTGAAGCTTTCTTT. Amino acids: CASSLWGGSEAFF. This rearrangement joins TRBV5-4 to TRBJ1-1; no clear D gene. The CDR3 length is 13 residues. Germline CDR1 reads SGHNT; CDR2 reads YYREEE (reference sequence). Trimming took 1 base from V and 6 from J, leaving 10 bases between them.

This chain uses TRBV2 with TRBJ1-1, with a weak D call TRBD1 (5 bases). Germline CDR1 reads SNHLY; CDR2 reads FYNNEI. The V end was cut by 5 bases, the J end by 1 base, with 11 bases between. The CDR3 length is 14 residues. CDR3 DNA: TGTGCCAGCAGTCAGCCAGGGAAGAACACTGAAGCTTTCTTT. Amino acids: CASSQPGKNTEAFF.

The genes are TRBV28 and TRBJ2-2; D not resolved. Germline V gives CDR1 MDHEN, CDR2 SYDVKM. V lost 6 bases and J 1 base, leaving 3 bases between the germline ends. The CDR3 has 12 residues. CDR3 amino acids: CASRRNTGELFF. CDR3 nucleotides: TGTGCCAGCAGGCGGAACACCGGGGAGCTGTTTTTT.

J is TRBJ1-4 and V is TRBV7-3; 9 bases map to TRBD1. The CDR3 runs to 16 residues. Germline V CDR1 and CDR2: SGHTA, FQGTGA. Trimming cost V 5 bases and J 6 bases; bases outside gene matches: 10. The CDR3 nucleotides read TGTGCCAGCAGCCCGGAACAGGGGGCCTTAGATGAAAAACTGTTTTTT. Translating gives CASSPEQGALDEKLFF.

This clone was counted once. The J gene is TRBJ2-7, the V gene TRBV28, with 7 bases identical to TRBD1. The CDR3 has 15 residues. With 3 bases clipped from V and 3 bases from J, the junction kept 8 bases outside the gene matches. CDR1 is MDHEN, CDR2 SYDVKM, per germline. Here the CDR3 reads CASSFGAGGFYEQYF. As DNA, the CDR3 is TGTGCCAGCAGTTTTGGAGCAGGGGGATTCTACGAGCAGTACTTC.

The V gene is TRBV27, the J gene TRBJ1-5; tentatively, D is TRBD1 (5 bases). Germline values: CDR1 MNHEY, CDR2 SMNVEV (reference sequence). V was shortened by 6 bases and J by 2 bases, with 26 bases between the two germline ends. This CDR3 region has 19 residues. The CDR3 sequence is CASSRGTGMEGYRNQPQHF. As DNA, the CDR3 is TGTGCCAGCAGCCGGGGCACGGGGATGGAGGGATATCGCAATCAGCCCCAGCATTTT.

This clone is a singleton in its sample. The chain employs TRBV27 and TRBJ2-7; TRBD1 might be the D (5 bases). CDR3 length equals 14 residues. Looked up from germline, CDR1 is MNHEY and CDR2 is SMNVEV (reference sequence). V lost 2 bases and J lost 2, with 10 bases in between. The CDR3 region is CASSLGRQTYEQYF. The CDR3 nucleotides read TGTGCCAGCAGTTTAGGAAGACAGACCTACGAGCAGTACTTC.

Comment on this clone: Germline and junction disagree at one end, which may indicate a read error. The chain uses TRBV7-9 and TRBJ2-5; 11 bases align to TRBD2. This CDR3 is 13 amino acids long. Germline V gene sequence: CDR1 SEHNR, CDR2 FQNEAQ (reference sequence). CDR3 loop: CSSSLAGGETQYF. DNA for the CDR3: TGTTCCAGCAGCTTAGCGGGGGGGGAGACCCAGTACTTC. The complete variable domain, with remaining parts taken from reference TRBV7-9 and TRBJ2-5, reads DTGVSQNPRHKITKRGQNVTFRCDPISEHNRLYWYRQTLGQGPEFLTYFQNEAQLEKSRLLSDRFSAERPKGSFSTLEIQRTEQGDSAMYLCSSSLAGGETQYFGPGTRLLVL.

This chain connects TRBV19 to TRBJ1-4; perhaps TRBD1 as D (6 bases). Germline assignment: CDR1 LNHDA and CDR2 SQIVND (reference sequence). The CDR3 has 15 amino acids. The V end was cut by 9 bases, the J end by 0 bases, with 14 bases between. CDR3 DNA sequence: TGTGCCAGCAGTTGGGGACAAACAACTAATGAAAAACTGTTTTTT. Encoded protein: CASSWGQTTNEKLFF.

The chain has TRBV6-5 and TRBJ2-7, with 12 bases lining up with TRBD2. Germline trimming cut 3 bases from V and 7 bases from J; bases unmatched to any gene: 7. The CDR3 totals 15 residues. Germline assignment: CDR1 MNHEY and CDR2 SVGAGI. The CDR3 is CASSYLTSGGVEQYF. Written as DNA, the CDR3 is TGTGCCAGCAGTTATCTGACTAGCGGGGGCGTGGAGCAGTACTTC.

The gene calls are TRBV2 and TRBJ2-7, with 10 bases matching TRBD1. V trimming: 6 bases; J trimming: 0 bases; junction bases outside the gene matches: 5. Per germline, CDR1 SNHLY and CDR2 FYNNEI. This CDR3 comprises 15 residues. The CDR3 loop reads CASRLGQGISYEQYF. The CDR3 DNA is TGTGCCAGCAGACTGGGACAGGGGATCTCCTACGAGCAGTACTTC.

The chain's CDR3 is CSVEWGGAGTDTQYF. CDR3 sequence (DNA): TGCAGCGTTGAATGGGGGGGAGCTGGCACAGATACGCAGTATTTT. The chain employs TRBV29-1 and TRBJ2-3; 7 bases match TRBD2. With V trimmed by 2 bases and J by 1 base, 6 bases remained unmatched. Germline-derived CDR1 and CDR2 are SQVTM and ANQGSEA. The CDR3 totals 15 residues.

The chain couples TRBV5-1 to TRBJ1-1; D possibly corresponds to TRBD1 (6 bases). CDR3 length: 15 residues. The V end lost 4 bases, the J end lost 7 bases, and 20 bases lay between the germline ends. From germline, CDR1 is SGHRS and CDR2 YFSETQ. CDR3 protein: CASSPHQTGLDEAFF. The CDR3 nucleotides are TGCGCCAGCAGCCCCCACCAGACAGGACTTGATGAAGCTTTCTTT.

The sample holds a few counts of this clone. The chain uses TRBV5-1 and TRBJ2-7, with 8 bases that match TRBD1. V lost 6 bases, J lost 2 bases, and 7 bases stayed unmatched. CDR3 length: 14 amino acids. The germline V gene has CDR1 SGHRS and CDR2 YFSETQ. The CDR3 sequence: CASNPSGGPYEQYF. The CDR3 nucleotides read TGCGCCAGCAATCCATCAGGGGGCCCCTACGAGCAGTACTTC.

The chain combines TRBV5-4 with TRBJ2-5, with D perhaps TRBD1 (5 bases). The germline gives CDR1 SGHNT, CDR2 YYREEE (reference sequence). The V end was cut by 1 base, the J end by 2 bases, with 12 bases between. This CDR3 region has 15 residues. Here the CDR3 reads CASSLFPTEQETQYF. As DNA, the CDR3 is TGTGCCAGCAGCTTGTTTCCGACAGAACAAGAGACCCAGTACTTC. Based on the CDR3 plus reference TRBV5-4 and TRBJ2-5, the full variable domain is ETGVTQSPTHLIKTRGQQVTLRCSSQSGHNTVSWYQQALGQGPQFIFQYYREEENGRGNFPPRFSGLQFPNYSSELNVNALELDDSALYLCASSLFPTEQETQYFGPGTRLLVL.

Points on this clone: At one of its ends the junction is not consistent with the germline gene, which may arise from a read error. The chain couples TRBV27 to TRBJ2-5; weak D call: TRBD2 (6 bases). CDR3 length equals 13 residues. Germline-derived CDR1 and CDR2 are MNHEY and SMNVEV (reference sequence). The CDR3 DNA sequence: TGTGTCAGCAGCCGGGACTGGACTGGGACCCAGTACTTC. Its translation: CVSSRDWTGTQYF.

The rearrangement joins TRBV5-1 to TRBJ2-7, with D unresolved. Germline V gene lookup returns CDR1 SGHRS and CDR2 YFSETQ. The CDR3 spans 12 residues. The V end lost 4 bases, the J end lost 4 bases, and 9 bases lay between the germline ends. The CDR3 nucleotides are TGCGCCAGCAGCCTTTCGGGTTACGAGCAGTACTTC. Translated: CASSLSGYEQYF.

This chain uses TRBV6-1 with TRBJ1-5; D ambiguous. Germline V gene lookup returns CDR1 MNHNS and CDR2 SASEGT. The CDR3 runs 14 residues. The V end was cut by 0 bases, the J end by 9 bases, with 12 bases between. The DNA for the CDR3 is TGTGCCAGCAGTGAAGCGCCCCTAATCGGGCCCCAGCATTTT. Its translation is CASSEAPLIGPQHF.

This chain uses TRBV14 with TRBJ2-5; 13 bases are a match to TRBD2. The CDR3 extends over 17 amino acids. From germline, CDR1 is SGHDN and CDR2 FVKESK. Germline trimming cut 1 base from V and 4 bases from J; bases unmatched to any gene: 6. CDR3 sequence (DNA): TGTGCCAGCAGCCAAGCTCTACTAGCGGGGGGGATAGAGACCCAGTACTTC. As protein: CASSQALLAGGIETQYF.

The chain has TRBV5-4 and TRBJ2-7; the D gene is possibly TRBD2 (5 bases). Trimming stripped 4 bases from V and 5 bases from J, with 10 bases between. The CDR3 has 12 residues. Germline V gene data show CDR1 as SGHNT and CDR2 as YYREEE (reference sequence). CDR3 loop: CASSREWDEQYF. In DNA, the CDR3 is TGTGCCAGCAGCCGGGAATGGGACGAGCAGTACTTC.

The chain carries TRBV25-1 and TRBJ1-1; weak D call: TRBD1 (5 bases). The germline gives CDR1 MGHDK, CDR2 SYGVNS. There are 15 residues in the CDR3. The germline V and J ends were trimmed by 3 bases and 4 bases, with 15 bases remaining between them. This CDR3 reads CASSEVKGYSTEAFF. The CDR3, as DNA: TGTGCCAGCAGTGAGGTCAAGGGGTATAGCACTGAAGCTTTCTTT.

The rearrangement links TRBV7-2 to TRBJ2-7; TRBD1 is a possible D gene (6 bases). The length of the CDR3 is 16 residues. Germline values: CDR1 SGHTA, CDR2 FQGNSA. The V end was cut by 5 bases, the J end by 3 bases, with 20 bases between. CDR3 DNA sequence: TGTGCCAGCAGCCCCCTCCGAATCGGACAGCTCTACGAGCAGTACTTC. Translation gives CASSPLRIGQLYEQYF.

The CDR3 loop reads CAISVEDRVDEQYF. The CDR3 DNA reads as TGTGCCATCAGTGTCGAAGACAGGGTTGACGAGCAGTACTTC. This sequence joins TRBV10-3 and TRBJ2-7; 7 bases line up with TRBD1. Germline V gene lookup returns CDR1 ENHRY and CDR2 SYGVKD. V was pared by 4 bases and J by 5 bases, with 8 bases of the junction left unmatched. The CDR3 totals 14 residues.